These 2 T cell receptor beta chains originate from one sample sequenced in a study of OX40 agonist ivuxolimab in advanced cancers. Profiled with immunoSEQ multiplex PCR; TCRdb holds only in-frame clones, not every one. The sample consists of 65,000 to 80,000 clones, approximately 81% of them appearing once. Specimen: CD4+ or CD8+ T cells sorted from blood, collected in a trial of the OX40 agonist ivuxolimab. The receptors shown here come from an adult with an advanced solid tumor such as melanoma, head and neck, liver or kidney cancer.

CDR3 amino acids: CASTPPQKDEQYF. CDR3 sequence (DNA): TGTGCCAGCACCCCCCCCCAGAAGGACGAGCAGTACTTC. This sequence joins TRBV6-5 and TRBJ2-7; unclear D gene. V lost 7 bases and J 5 bases, leaving 15 bases between the germline ends. The CDR3 length is 13 residues. Germline V lookup: CDR1 MNHEY, CDR2 SVGAGI.

The rearrangement links TRBV20-1 to TRBJ1-1; 7 nucleotides match TRBD1. Germline loops: CDR1 DFQATT, CDR2 SNEGSKA (reference sequence). The CDR3 is 11 residues long. The V and J ends lost 6 bases and 3 bases, in that order; junction bases with no gene match: 1. The CDR3 protein is CSATGDTEAFF. DNA for the CDR3: TGCAGTGCCACAGGGGACACTGAAGCTTTCTTT.